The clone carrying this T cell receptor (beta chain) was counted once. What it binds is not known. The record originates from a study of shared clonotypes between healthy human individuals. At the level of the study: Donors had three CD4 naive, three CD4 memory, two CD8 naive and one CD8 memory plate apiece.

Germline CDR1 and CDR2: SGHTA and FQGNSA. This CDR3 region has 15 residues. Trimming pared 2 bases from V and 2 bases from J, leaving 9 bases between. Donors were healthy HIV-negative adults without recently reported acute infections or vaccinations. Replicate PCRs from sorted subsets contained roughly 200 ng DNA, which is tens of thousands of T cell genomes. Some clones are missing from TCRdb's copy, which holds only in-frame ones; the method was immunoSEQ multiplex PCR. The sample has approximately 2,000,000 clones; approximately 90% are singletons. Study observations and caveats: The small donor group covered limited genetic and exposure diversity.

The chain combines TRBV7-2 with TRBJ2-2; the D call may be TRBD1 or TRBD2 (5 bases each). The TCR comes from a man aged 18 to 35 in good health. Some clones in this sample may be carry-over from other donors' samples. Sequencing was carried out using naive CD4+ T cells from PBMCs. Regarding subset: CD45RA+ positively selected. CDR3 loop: CASSLMGVNTGELFF. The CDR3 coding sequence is TGTGCCAGCAGCTTAATGGGGGTTAACACCGGGGAGCTGTTTTTT.